Here is one T cell receptor beta chain with its context. Each patient relapsed following autologous stem cell transplantation, and prior brentuximab vedotin exposure differed. The data were produced by immunoSEQ multiplex PCR, yet TCRdb's version contains in-frame clones alone and is incomplete. Among about 100,000 clones listed, 89% were seen once. The V end lost 0 bases, the J end lost 4 bases, and 4 bases lay between the germline ends. In germline, CDR1 is MNHNS, CDR2 SASEGT. This CDR3 contains 13 residues. This specimen comes from a study of PD-1 blockade in classical Hodgkin lymphoma. The V gene is TRBV6-1, the J gene TRBJ1-3; D call uncertain. The sample here was peripheral blood mononuclear cells (PBMCs), taken before the second cycle of nivolumab. The origin of this receptor is a human donor with classical Hodgkin lymphoma. The CDR3 DNA reads as TGTGCCAGCAGTGAAGCCCCCGGAAACACCATATATTTT. Protein product: CASSEAPGNTIYF.